This TCR beta chain stems from a study of radiation and T cells in renal cell carcinoma (dated by TCRdb to 2020 to 2021). The study in broad terms: The samples were drawn from a clinical trial, where primary renal cell carcinomas were treated with 15 Gy of stereotactic body radiation therapy and then removed by nephrectomy 4 weeks afterward. In total, 50 to 55 samples underwent TCR beta sequencing: around 25 tumors plus 27 peripheral blood samples. Across all 55 or so samples, 4,016,671 unique CDR3 nucleotide sequences encoding about 2.7 million unique CDR3 amino acid sequences were identified.

A word on this clone: Its antigen is not yet known. The input lacks base qualities; no much larger clone sits a single base away.

The immunoSEQ kit was used, according to the manufacturer's recommendations, to generate TCR beta libraries from genomic DNA. Library preparation used a first multiplex PCR with proprietary primers, then a second PCR adding unique barcodes, with bead cleanups after each round. Each sample batch included a kit-provided positive control reaction and a negative control reaction. The final libraries underwent checking on an Agilent 4200 TapeStation D1000 ScreenTape, volumetric pooling, and quantification by qPCR. Sequencing ran on an Illumina NextSeq500 with a MidOutput 150-cycle cartridge, using 156 Read1 and 15 Index1 cycles with kit custom primers. The pooled library was loaded at approximately 0.96 pM, and about 21% PhiX control was spiked in. For the original study's pipeline: Vendor-processed data were analyzed in R, and a clonotype was defined as all T cells sharing the same CDR3 nucleotide sequence. For clone abundance analyses, frequencies were normalized to the 10,000 most abundant clones per sample. Public T cell clones, which averaged fewer than five per sample, were removed prior to analysis. Tumor-enriched clonotypes and baseline blood-enriched clonotypes were defined as those with an abundance difference of at least 32-fold between compartments. A beta-binomial differential abundance model was applied to find clonotypes that expanded or contracted between blood time points. Similarity between tumor and blood repertoires was quantified using the Baroni-Urbani and Buser coefficient, and groups were compared with two-tailed Wilcoxon tests in R. The table comes from immuneACCESS by way of TCRdb, which keeps in-frame sequences with V and J called. Part of the clones is missing from these tables; in studies checked, under half for an unresolved V gene and the rest for unknown reasons. V, J and clone size reflect that table, while D and trimming were determined from the DNA. Across this sample there are roughly 130,000 clones, with more than 75% seen only once. 5.5% to 6.5% of the sample is in the top ten clones.

CDR1 and CDR2, per the germline V gene (reference sequence), are MNHEY and SMNVEV. CDR3 length: 15 amino acids, cysteine to phenylalanine. The DNA shown is the 45-base CDR3, in frame from base 1. V is cut by 0 bases and J by 4 bases, and the space between the germline ends is 12 bases. The meaning of the sample's time point label: blood 2 weeks post-SBRT. What this sample's treatment or condition label stands for: 15 Gy SBRT to primary tumor, nephrectomy 4 weeks later. To follow tumor-enriched clonotypes, peripheral blood was collected serially from radiation-treated patients at baseline and again at 2 weeks and 4 weeks after SBRT. Every patient had renal cell carcinoma of clear cell pathology. The QIAamp DNA Blood Mini Kit (Qiagen) was used to prepare genomic DNA for TCR sequencing. The analyses included just those samples that passed every quality control check. Results the study describes overall, beyond this receptor: No pretreatment tumor biopsies were available, so the baseline intratumoral presence of clonotypes could not be determined. Top tumor clonotypes rose in blood from baseline to 2 weeks post-radiation, then contracted by 4 weeks, suggesting transient expansion of tumor-resident clones. The single-armed trial design could not address effects of radiation dose or scheduling on the TCR repertoire. Changes in the blood repertoire were not tracked past 4 weeks after treatment.

This TCR came from a woman aged 65 to 85 with renal cell carcinoma. The sample here was blood, taken from a patient whose treatment included radiotherapy and nephrectomy. This receptor chain uses TRBV27 and TRBJ1-1; the D region possibly corresponds to TRBD1 (5 bases align). The CDR3: CASSLSAGWSTEAFF. The DNA sequence is given as TGTGCCAGCAGTTTATCGGCAGGGTGGTCCACTGAAGCTTTCTTT.